The 24 T cell receptor beta chains in this list originate from one sample, sequenced in a study of blood T cell repertoires in COVID-19. Assay: immunoSEQ multiplex PCR; the TCRdb copy retains only in-frame clones and omits some. The sample records about 200,000 clones, more than 75% being singletons. The sequenced material came from peripheral blood. These receptors originate from a human donor in a cohort sampled during active COVID-19.

This chain connects TRBV5-8 to TRBJ2-1, with 12 bases identical to TRBD1. The J segment lost 7 bases and the V segment lost 0 bases, leaving 5 bases of the junction unmatched. CDR1 SGHTS and CDR2 YDEGEE come from the germline V gene. CDR3 length equals 16 residues. The CDR3 loop is CASSLEGQGARNEQFF. DNA for the CDR3: TGTGCCAGCAGCTTGGAGGGACAGGGGGCGCGGAATGAGCAGTTCTTC.

The rearrangement links TRBV7-2 to TRBJ2-1; 7 bases are shared with TRBD2. CDR1 is SGHTA, CDR2 FQGNSA, per germline. This CDR3 has 18 amino acids. V was clipped by 3 bases and J by 4 bases; unmatched bases: 15. CDR3 nucleotides: TGTGCCAGCAGCTTTAGGGCCATAGCGGGCCCTGGGTACAATGAGCAGTTCTTC. This codes for CASSFRAIAGPGYNEQFF. Based on the CDR3 plus reference TRBV7-2 and TRBJ2-1, the full variable domain is GAGVSQSPSNKVTEKGKDVELRCDPISGHTALYWYRQSLGQGLEFLIYFQGNSAPDKSGLPSDRFSAERTGGSVSTLTIQRTQQEDSAVYLCASSFRAIAGPGYNEQFFGPGTRLTVL.

This rearrangement joins TRBV6-5 to TRBJ2-7; 11 positions agree with TRBD2. After removal of 6 bases from V and 5 bases from J, the junction contained 9 bases not matched to a gene. The CDR3 is 15 amino acids. The germline V gene has CDR1 MNHEY and CDR2 SVGAGI. The CDR3 coding sequence is TGTGCCAGCAGGGCTAGCGGGGGGACATTCGACGAGCAGTACTTC. Translation gives CASRASGGTFDEQYF.

The V call is TRBV11-2, the J call TRBJ2-5; 13 bases agree with TRBD2. CDR1 and CDR2 from the germline V gene are SGHAT and FQNNGV. This CDR3 comprises 17 residues. The V segment lost 4 bases and the J segment 7 bases; nucleotides outside the gene matches: 12. CDR3 loop: CASSSWTSGGLLRTQYF. The DNA of the CDR3 is TGTGCCAGCAGCTCCTGGACTAGCGGGGGCCTCCTGAGGACCCAGTACTTC.

The chain couples TRBV3-1 (or the pseudogene TRBV3-2) to TRBJ2-3; D perhaps matches TRBD1 (6 bases). V gave up 4 bases and J gave up 6 bases, with 14 bases separating them. Germline-derived CDR1 and CDR2 are LGHDT and YNNKEL (reference sequence). The length of the CDR3 is 14 residues. The CDR3 DNA is TGTGCCAGCAGCCCCACAGGGATTACCGATACGCAGTATTTT. Protein: CASSPTGITDTQYF.

The V gene is TRBV6-5, the J gene TRBJ1-5; D gene unclear. V was cut by 6 bases and J by 7 bases, with 13 bases left in between. Germline lookup yields CDR1 MNHEY and CDR2 SVGAGI. The CDR3 has 13 residues. In DNA, the CDR3 is TGTGCCAGCAGCACTACGACTTTCCAGCCCCAGCATTTT. The encoded protein is CASSTTTFQPQHF.

The gene calls are TRBV27 and TRBJ1-4; D uncertain. The length of the CDR3 is 15 residues. With 5 bases removed from V and 4 bases from J, the gap between germline ends came to 14 bases. Per germline, CDR1 MNHEY and CDR2 SMNVEV (reference sequence). DNA of the CDR3: TGTGCCAGCAGTCCTAGCCCCGCTCGTAATGAAAAACTGTTTTTT. Protein product: CASSPSPARNEKLFF.

This clone occurred a few times. V usage is TRBV30 and J usage is TRBJ1-6, with 7 bases matching TRBD1. Trimming cost V 1 base and J 10 bases; bases outside gene matches: 7. Germline V gives CDR1 GTSNPN, CDR2 SVGIG (reference sequence). The CDR3 has 14 amino acids. CDR3 residues: CAWSADRSDSPLHF. The CDR3 nucleotides read TGTGCCTGGAGTGCGGACAGGAGTGACTCACCCCTCCACTTT.

J is TRBJ1-1 and V is TRBV30; D gene ambiguous. The germline V and J ends were trimmed by 2 bases and 4 bases, with 5 bases remaining between them. This CDR3 has 11 amino acids. CDR1 GTSNPN and CDR2 SVGIG come from the germline V gene (reference sequence). The CDR3 reads CAWSKSTEAFF. For the CDR3, the DNA is TGTGCCTGGAGTAAGAGCACTGAAGCTTTCTTT.

The chain uses TRBV20-1 and TRBJ2-5; D may be TRBD2 (5 bases). Trimming shortened V by 3 bases and J by 2 bases, and 16 bases separated the two germline ends. The CDR3 is 15 amino acids. CDR1 is DFQATT, CDR2 SNEGSKA, per germline (reference sequence). CDR3 sequence reads: CSASVRETKQETQYF. The CDR3 DNA sequence: TGCAGTGCTAGTGTCCGCGAGACTAAACAAGAGACCCAGTACTTC.

The CDR3 sequence is CASSSGQGNTGELFF. The CDR3 coding sequence is TGTGCCAGTAGTTCGGGACAGGGGAACACCGGGGAGCTGTTTTTT. The chain combines TRBV19 with TRBJ2-2; 9 bases agree with TRBD1. Germline loops: CDR1 LNHDA, CDR2 SQIVND (reference sequence). Trimming cost V 5 bases and J 1 base; bases outside gene matches: 2. This CDR3 spans 15 amino acids.

The V call is TRBV9, the J call TRBJ1-1; D not certain. The CDR3 sequence is 14 residues long. The germline gives CDR1 SGDLS, CDR2 YYNGEE. V was clipped by 0 bases and J by 1 base, with 7 bases between them. The CDR3 is CASSVGVENTEAFF. Written as DNA, the CDR3 is TGTGCCAGCAGCGTAGGAGTAGAGAACACTGAAGCTTTCTTT.

The chain joins TRBV5-5 to TRBJ2-7; D is unresolved. The CDR3 consists of 14 residues. CDR1 is SGHKS, CDR2 YYEKEE, per germline (reference sequence). Trimming took off 0 bases at V and 0 bases at J, with 7 bases between the two ends. CDR3 nucleotide sequence: TGTGCCAGCAGCTTGGCTGTCCTCTCCTACGAGCAGTACTTC. It is translated as CASSLAVLSYEQYF.

V and J are TRBV4-2 and TRBJ2-5; 7 bases map to TRBD1. CDR1 and CDR2 (germline): LGHNA, YNFKEQ. V lost 2 bases to trimming and J lost 5 bases; unmatched junction nucleotides: 5. CDR3 length: 14 residues. The CDR3 here is CASSQTQGSETQYF. The DNA of the CDR3 is TGTGCCAGCAGCCAAACACAGGGGTCCGAGACCCAGTACTTC.

The rearrangement links TRBV24-1 to TRBJ1-2, with TRBD1 as a possible D gene (6 bases). Germline values: CDR1 KGHDR, CDR2 SFDVKD. The CDR3 contains 14 residues. V was clipped by 2 bases and J by 8 bases, with 14 bases between them. In DNA, the CDR3 is TGTGCCACCAGTGATTCAGGGGCCAGGAACGGCTACACCTTC. This gives the protein CATSDSGARNGYTF.

This clone came up a few times. The chain joins TRBV18 to TRBJ1-3; D unclear. Germline CDR1 KGHSH, CDR2 LQKENI. This CDR3 contains 14 residues. Trimming left V 4 bases short and J 2 bases short, with 9 bases between. In DNA form, the CDR3 reads TGTGCCAGCTCACGCGGTGATCCTGGAAACACCATATATTTT. Amino acids: CASSRGDPGNTIYF. Based on the CDR3 plus reference TRBV18 and TRBJ1-3, the full variable domain is NAGVMQNPRHLVRRRGQEARLRCSPMKGHSHVYWYRQLPEEGLKFMVYLQKENIIDESGMPKERFSAEFPKEGPSILRIQQVVRGDSAAYFCASSRGDPGNTIYFGEGSWLTVV.

The chain combines TRBV10-1 with TRBJ2-2; D gene uncertain. Trimming pared 4 bases from V and 1 base from J, leaving 16 bases between. Germline lookup yields CDR1 WNHNN and CDR2 SYGVQD (reference sequence). This CDR3 has 17 residues. CDR3 protein: CASSASGGFWNTGELFF. Written as DNA, the CDR3 is TGCGCCAGCAGTGCCTCAGGTGGGTTCTGGAACACCGGGGAGCTGTTTTTT.

The chain is built from TRBV28 and TRBJ2-5; TRBD2 aligns across 9 bases. The CDR3 is 16 residues long. Trimming at V came to 2 bases and at J to 6 bases, leaving 10 bases not matched to a gene. CDR1 MDHEN and CDR2 SYDVKM come from the germline V gene. CDR3 DNA sequence: TGTGCCAGCAGTTTACTGGCGGGAGGGGGGTTAAAGACCCAGTACTTC. Translated: CASSLLAGGGLKTQYF.

V gene TRBV2 combines with J gene TRBJ1-6; D is ambiguous. Trimming cost V 4 bases and J 6 bases, with 13 bases left between them. The germline V gene has CDR1 SNHLY and CDR2 FYNNEI. The CDR3 runs 15 residues. CDR3 in DNA: TGTGCCAGCAGTGCAGGCGCCTACGTTAATTCACCCCTCCACTTT. Translation: CASSAGAYVNSPLHF.

The V call is TRBV11-2, the J call TRBJ2-3, with 14 bases lining up with TRBD2. Germline V gene lookup returns CDR1 SGHAT and CDR2 FQNNGV. The CDR3 is 16 amino acids. V trimming: 5 bases; J trimming: 6 bases; junction bases outside the gene matches: 7. DNA for the CDR3: TGTGCCAGCAGCCTGATGGGACTAGCGGGGGCGGATACGCAGTATTTT. As protein: CASSLMGLAGADTQYF.

The chain couples TRBV30 to TRBJ2-7, with TRBD1 as a possible D gene (6 bases). CDR1 GTSNPN and CDR2 SVGIG come from the germline V gene (reference sequence). The length of the CDR3 is 13 residues. V lost 3 bases, J lost 0 bases, and 9 bases lay in between. This chain's CDR3 is CAWRIQGSYEQYF. In DNA, the CDR3 is TGTGCCTGGAGGATACAGGGCTCCTACGAGCAGTACTTC.

The V and J genes are TRBV19 and TRBJ1-2; 8 positions match TRBD1. V trimming: 3 bases; J trimming: 3 bases; junction bases outside the gene matches: 12. Per the germline V gene, CDR1 is LNHDA and CDR2 is SQIVND (reference sequence). The CDR3 length is 17 residues. The CDR3 sequence: CASSIRDRQIVYYGYTF. The CDR3 nucleotides read TGTGCCAGTAGTATTAGGGACAGGCAAATTGTGTACTATGGCTACACCTTC.

This rearrangement joins TRBV30 to TRBJ1-3; D is perhaps TRBD1 (6 bases). From germline, CDR1 is GTSNPN and CDR2 SVGIG (reference sequence). This CDR3 is built from 17 residues. Trimming removed 2 bases at V and 0 bases at J, with 17 bases between. CDR3: CAWSPTGQRFSGNTIYF. CDR3 nucleotides: TGTGCCTGGAGTCCTACAGGACAGAGGTTCTCTGGAAACACCATATATTTT.

The chain has TRBV14 and TRBJ1-2; D uncertain. From germline, CDR1 is SGHDN and CDR2 FVKESK. This CDR3 contains 14 residues. V was shortened by 5 bases and J by 1 base, with 11 bases between the two germline ends. The CDR3 region has the DNA TGTGCCAGCAGCTTGGAGAGGAATAACTATGGCTACACCTTC. Translated, it gives CASSLERNNYGYTF. The full variable domain, completed using reference TRBV14 and TRBJ1-2, is EAGVTQFPSHSVIEKGQTVTLRCDPISGHDNLYWYRRVMGKEIKFLLHFVKESKQDESGMPNNRFLAERTGGTYSTLKVQPAELEDSGVYFCASSLERNNYGYTFGSGTRLTVV.